This entry lists 8 T cell receptor beta chains sequenced from one sample in a study of siplizumab effects on memory and regulatory T cells. Sequencing was performed with immunoSEQ multiplex PCR; in TCRdb, only in-frame clones are kept and a portion is missing. The sample has tens of thousands of clones, roughly 94% seen once. What was sequenced was CD8+ T cells sorted from blood. These receptors were taken from a human donor in good health.

The V gene is TRBV4-1, the J gene TRBJ2-3, with D possibly matching TRBD2 (6 bases). CDR1 and CDR2 from the germline V gene are MGHRA and YSYEKL. The length of the CDR3 is 16 residues. V shed 0 bases and J shed 6 bases, with 16 bases lying between them. CDR3 amino acids: CASSQDPWEAPDTQYF. In nucleotides, the CDR3 is TGCGCCAGCAGCCAAGATCCGTGGGAGGCCCCCGATACGCAGTATTTT.

This chain links TRBV27 with TRBJ2-7; D is tentatively TRBD1 or TRBD2 (5 bases each). This CDR3 has 14 amino acids. Germline CDR1 and CDR2: MNHEY and SMNVEV (reference sequence). The V gene lost 2 bases and the J gene lost 0 bases, with 8 bases spanning the gap. The CDR3 DNA reads as TGTGCCAGCAGTTTAGCAGGGAGCTCCTACGAGCAGTACTTC. Residues: CASSLAGSSYEQYF.

The chain has TRBV7-9 and TRBJ2-7, with TRBD1 identical over 7 bases. V lost 5 bases and J lost 3; bases outside the gene matches: 4. Per germline, CDR1 SEHNR and CDR2 FQNEAQ (reference sequence). The CDR3 sequence is 13 residues long. The CDR3 nucleotides read TGTGCCAGCAGCCAAGGGACAGACTACGAGCAGTACTTC. It encodes CASSQGTDYEQYF.

The chain is built from TRBV19 and TRBJ1-1; D is uncertain. The germline V gene has CDR1 LNHDA and CDR2 SQIVND (reference sequence). This CDR3 is 13 amino acids long. V shed 3 bases and J shed 4 bases, with 9 bases lying between them. The chain's CDR3 is CASSIFEGTEAFF. In nucleotides, the CDR3 is TGTGCCAGTAGTATCTTCGAAGGCACTGAAGCTTTCTTT.

This clone was counted only a few times. The chain combines TRBV9 with TRBJ2-7; 9 bases map to TRBD2. The CDR3 runs 17 residues. Germline trimming cut 4 bases from V and 0 bases from J; bases unmatched to any gene: 11. In germline, CDR1 is SGDLS, CDR2 YYNGEE. In DNA, the CDR3 is TGTGCCAGCAGCAACCCTGTTAGCGGGAGTCACTCCTACGAGCAGTACTTC. As protein: CASSNPVSGSHSYEQYF.

The rearrangement joins TRBV9 to TRBJ2-5; 7 positions agree with TRBD1. Looked up from germline, CDR1 is SGDLS and CDR2 is YYNGEE. After removal of 4 bases from V and 2 bases from J, the junction contained 11 bases not matched to a gene. The length of the CDR3 is 16 residues. For the CDR3, the DNA is TGTGCCAGCAGCCTTAAAAGGACAGGTCGTCAAGAGACCCAGTACTTC. The encoded protein is CASSLKRTGRQETQYF.

V gene TRBV19 combines with J gene TRBJ2-1, with 9 bases identical to TRBD2. CDR3 length equals 14 residues. Germline CDR1 LNHDA, CDR2 SQIVND (reference sequence). Losses at the gene ends were 5 bases for V and 8 bases for J; bases not matched to a gene: 7. The CDR3 DNA is TGTGCCAGTAGTGCCGGGGCGGGAGGGTATGAGCAGTTCTTC. Translating gives CASSAGAGGYEQFF.

This chain links TRBV27 with TRBJ2-1; D is uncertain. Per germline, CDR1 MNHEY and CDR2 SMNVEV (reference sequence). The length of the CDR3 is 13 residues. V was pared by 0 bases and J by 9 bases, with 9 bases between. For the CDR3, the DNA is TGTGCCAGCAGTTTATCTCCCCTCGGTGAGCAGTTCTTC. Translation: CASSLSPLGEQFF.